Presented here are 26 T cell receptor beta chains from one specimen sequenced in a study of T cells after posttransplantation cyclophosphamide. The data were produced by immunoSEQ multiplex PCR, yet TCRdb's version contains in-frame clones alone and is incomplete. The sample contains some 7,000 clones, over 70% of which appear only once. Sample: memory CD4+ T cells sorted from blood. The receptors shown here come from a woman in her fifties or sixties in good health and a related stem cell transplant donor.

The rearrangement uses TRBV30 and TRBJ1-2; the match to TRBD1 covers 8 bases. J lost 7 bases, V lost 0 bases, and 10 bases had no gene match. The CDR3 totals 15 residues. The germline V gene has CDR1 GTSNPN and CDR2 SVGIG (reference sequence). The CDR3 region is CAWSVNAGGAGGYTF. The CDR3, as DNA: TGTGCCTGGAGTGTCAATGCAGGGGGCGCCGGTGGCTACACCTTC.

The CDR3 region is CASSLKAPTEAFF. The CDR3 DNA reads TGTGCCAGCAGTTTAAAAGCACCAACTGAAGCTTTCTTT. The chain recombines TRBV28 with TRBJ1-1; D is unclear. This CDR3 contains 13 residues. Germline CDR1 reads MDHEN; CDR2 reads SYDVKM. The V end was cut by 2 bases, the J end by 5 bases, with 9 bases between.

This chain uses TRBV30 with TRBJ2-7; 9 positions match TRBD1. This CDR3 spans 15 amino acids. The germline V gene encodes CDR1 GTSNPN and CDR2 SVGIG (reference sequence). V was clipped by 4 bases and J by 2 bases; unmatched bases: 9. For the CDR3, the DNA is TGTGCCTGGACCCTCCTGGGGACAGGGACCTACGAGCAGTACTTC. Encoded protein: CAWTLLGTGTYEQYF.

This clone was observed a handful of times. For the CDR3, the DNA is TGTGCCATCAGTTCCCACGATTCCAGCTCTGGAAACACCATATATTTT. Amino acid sequence: CAISSHDSSSGNTIYF. The chain combines TRBV10-3 with TRBJ1-3; unclear D gene. Germline CDR1 and CDR2: ENHRY and SYGVKD. The germline V and J ends were trimmed by 5 bases and 0 bases, with 14 bases remaining between them. This CDR3 is built from 16 residues.

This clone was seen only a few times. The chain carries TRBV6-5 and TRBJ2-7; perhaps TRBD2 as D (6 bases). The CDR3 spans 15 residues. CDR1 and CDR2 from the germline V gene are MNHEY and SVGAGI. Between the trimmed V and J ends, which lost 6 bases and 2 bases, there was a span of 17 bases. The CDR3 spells CASSPVGGLTYEQYF. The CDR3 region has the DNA TGTGCCAGCAGCCCCGTCGGGGGACTTACCTACGAGCAGTACTTC.

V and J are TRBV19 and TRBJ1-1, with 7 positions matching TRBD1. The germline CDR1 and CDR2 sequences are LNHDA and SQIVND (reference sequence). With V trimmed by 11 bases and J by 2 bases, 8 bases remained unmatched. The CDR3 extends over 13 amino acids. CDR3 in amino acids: CACNRGANTEAFF. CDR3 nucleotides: TGTGCCTGCAACAGGGGAGCTAACACTGAAGCTTTCTTT.

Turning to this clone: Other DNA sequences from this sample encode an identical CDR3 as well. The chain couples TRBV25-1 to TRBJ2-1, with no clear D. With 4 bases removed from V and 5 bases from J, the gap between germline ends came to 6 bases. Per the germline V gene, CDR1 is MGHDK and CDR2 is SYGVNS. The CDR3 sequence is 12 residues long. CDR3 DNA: TGTGCCAGCAGTGCCCCCAACAATGAGCAGTTCTTC. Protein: CASSAPNNEQFF.

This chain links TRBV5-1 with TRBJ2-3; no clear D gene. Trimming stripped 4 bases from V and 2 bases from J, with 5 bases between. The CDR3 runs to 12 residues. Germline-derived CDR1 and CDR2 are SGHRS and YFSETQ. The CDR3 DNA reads TGCGCCAGCAGCCCTTACACAGATACGCAGTATTTT. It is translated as CASSPYTDTQYF.

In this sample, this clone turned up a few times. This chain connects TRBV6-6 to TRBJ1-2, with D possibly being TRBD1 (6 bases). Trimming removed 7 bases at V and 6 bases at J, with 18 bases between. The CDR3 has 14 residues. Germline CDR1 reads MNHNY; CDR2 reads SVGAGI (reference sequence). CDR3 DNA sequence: TGTGCCAGCATACGGGGGGCGAGTTTAGATGGCTACACCTTC. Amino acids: CASIRGASLDGYTF.

CDR3 in amino acids: CAWSVNSNEKLFF. For the CDR3, the DNA is TGTGCCTGGAGTGTAAATAGTAATGAAAAACTGTTTTTT. The chain employs TRBV30 and TRBJ1-4; D remains ambiguous. The CDR3 spans 13 residues. V was shortened by 0 bases and J by 4 bases, with 6 bases between the two germline ends. Germline lookup yields CDR1 GTSNPN and CDR2 SVGIG (reference sequence).

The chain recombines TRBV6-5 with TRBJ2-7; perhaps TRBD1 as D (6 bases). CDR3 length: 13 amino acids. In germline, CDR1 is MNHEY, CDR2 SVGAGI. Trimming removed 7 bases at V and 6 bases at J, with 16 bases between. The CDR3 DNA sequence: TGTGCCAGCACTTTAAGAGGGGGTCGCGAGCAGTACTTC. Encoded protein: CASTLRGGREQYF.

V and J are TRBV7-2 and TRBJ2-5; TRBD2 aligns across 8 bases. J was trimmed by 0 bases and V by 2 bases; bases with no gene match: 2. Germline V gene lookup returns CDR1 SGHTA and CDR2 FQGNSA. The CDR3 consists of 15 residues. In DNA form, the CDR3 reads TGTGCCAGCAGCTTACAGCGGGGGTACCAAGAGACCCAGTACTTC. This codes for CASSLQRGYQETQYF.

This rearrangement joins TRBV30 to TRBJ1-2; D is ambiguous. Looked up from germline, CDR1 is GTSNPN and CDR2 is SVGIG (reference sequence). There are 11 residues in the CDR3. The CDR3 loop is CAYSKGGGYTF. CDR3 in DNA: TGTGCGTACTCAAAGGGAGGTGGCTACACCTTC.

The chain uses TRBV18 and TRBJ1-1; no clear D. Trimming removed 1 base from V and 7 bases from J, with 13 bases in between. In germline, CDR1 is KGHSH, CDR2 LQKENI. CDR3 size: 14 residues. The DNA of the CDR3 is TGTGCCAGCTCACCACGGAGGATCTCGGATGAAGCTTTCTTT. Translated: CASSPRRISDEAFF.

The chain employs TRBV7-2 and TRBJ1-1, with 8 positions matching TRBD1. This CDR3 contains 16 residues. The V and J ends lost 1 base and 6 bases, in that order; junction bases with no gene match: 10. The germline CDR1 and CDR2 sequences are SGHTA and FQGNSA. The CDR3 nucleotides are TGTGCCAGCAGCTTAGGGCGGACAGGGTATATTCCTGAAGCTTTCTTT. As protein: CASSLGRTGYIPEAFF.

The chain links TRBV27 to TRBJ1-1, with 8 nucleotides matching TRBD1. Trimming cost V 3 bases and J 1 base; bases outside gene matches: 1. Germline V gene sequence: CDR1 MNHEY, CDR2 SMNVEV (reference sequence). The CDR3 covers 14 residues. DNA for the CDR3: TGTGCCAGCAGTTTGGACAGGGCGAACACTGAAGCTTTCTTT. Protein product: CASSLDRANTEAFF.

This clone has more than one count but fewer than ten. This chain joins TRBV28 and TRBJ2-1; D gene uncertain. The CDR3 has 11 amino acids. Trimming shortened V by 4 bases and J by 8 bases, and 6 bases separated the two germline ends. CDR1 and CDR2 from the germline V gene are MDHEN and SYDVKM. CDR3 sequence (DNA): TGTGCCAGCAGTTCGAGGTATGAGCAGTTCTTC. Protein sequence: CASSSRYEQFF.

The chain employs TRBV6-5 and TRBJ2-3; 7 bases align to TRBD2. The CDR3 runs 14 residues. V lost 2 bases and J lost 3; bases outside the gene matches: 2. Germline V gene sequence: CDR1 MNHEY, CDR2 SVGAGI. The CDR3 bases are TGTGCCAGCAGTTACGGCGGGAGTACAGATACGCAGTATTTT. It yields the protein CASSYGGSTDTQYF.

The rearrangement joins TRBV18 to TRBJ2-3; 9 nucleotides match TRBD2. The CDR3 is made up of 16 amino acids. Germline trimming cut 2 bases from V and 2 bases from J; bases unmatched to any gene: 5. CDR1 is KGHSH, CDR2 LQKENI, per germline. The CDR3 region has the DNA TGTGCCAGCTCACCAGTTGCGGGAGGGTACACAGATACGCAGTATTTT. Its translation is CASSPVAGGYTDTQYF. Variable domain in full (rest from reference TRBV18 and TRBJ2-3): NAGVMQNPRHLVRRRGQEARLRCSPMKGHSHVYWYRQLPEEGLKFMVYLQKENIIDESGMPKERFSAEFPKEGPSILRIQQVVRGDSAAYFCASSPVAGGYTDTQYFGPGTRLTVL.

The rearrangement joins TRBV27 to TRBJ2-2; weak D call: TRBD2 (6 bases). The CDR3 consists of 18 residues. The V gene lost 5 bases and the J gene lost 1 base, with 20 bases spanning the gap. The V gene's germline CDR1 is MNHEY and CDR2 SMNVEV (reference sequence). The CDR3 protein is CASSLGGWAARNTGELFF. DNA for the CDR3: TGTGCCAGCAGTCTGGGGGGTTGGGCTGCTAGGAACACCGGGGAGCTGTTTTTT.

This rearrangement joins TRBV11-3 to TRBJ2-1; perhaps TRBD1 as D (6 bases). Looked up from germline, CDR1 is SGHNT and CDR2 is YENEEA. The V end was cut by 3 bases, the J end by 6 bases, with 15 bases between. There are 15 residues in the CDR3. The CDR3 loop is CASSLEHRVFNEQFF. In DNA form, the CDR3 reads TGTGCCAGCAGCTTGGAACACAGGGTATTCAATGAGCAGTTCTTC.

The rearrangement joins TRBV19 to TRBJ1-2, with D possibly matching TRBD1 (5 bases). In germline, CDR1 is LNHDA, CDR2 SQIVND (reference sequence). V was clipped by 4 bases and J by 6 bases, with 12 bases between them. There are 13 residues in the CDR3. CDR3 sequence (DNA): TGTGCCAGTAGTACTCCGGGGGGTAATGGCTACACCTTC. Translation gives CASSTPGGNGYTF.

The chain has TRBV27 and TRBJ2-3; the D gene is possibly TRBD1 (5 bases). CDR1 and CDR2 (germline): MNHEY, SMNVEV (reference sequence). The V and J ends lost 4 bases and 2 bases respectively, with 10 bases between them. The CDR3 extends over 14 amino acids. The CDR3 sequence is CASSWQGFTDTQYF. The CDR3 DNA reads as TGTGCCAGCAGTTGGCAGGGCTTCACAGATACGCAGTATTTT.

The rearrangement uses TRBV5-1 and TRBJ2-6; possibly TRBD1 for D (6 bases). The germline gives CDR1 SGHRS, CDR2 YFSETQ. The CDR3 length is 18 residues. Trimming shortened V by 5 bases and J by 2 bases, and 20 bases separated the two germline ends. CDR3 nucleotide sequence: TGCGCCAGCAGACAAACAGGGTCCCTCCTGGCTGGGGCCAACGTCCTGACTTTC. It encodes CASRQTGSLLAGANVLTF.

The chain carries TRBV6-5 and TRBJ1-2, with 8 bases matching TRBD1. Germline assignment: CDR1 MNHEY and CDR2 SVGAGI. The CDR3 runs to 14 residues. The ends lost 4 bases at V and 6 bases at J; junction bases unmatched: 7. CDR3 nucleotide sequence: TGTGCCAGCAGTTCCCCGGGACAGGTGAATGGCTACACCTTC. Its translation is CASSSPGQVNGYTF.

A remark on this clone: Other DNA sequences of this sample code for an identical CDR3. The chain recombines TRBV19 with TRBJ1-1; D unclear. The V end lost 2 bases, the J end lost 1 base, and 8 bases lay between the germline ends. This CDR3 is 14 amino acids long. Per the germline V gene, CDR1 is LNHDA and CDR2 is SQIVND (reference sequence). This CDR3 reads CASSIPGKNTEAFF. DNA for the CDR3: TGTGCCAGTAGTATACCTGGCAAGAACACTGAAGCTTTCTTT.